A selection of T cell receptor beta chains follows, all from one sample in a study of blood T cell repertoires in COVID-19. Profiled with immunoSEQ multiplex PCR; TCRdb holds only in-frame clones, not every one. The sample lists approximately 350,000 clones, approximately 90% occurring once. The material sequenced was PBMCs or T cells enriched from blood (not recorded which). These receptors all come from a man between 18 and 29 years old who had recovered from COVID-19. Both conserved end residues are part of each CDR3. The order of the fields is CDR3 DNA, CDR3 protein, J gene, clone size, V gene, D gene. The D gene is left open where the match is weak. Some rows mark clone size as missing; the rest say once, few, many or name a class of expanded clone.

cdr3_nt: TGTGCCAGTAGAGGACTAGGGAATAGCAATCAGCCCCAGCATTTT; cdr3_aa: CASRGLGNSNQPQHF; j_call: TRBJ1-5; clone_size: -; v_call: TRBV19; d_call: -
cdr3_nt: TGTGCCAGTAGTATCCTGACCGACAGGACCGGGGAGCTGTTTTTT; cdr3_aa: CASSILTDRTGELFF; j_call: TRBJ2-2; clone_size: few; v_call: TRBV19; d_call: -
cdr3_nt: TGTGCCAGCAGCCCGGAATACGGCAGTCCTAGCACTGAAGCTTTCTTT; cdr3_aa: CASSPEYGSPSTEAFF; j_call: TRBJ1-1; clone_size: -; v_call: TRBV11-1; d_call: -
cdr3_nt: TGCGCCAGCAGCCAAGAGACAGGGGTGTACGAGCAGTACTTC; cdr3_aa: CASSQETGVYEQYF; j_call: TRBJ2-7; clone_size: -; v_call: TRBV4-1; d_call: TRBD1
cdr3_nt: TGTGCCAGCAGCACACGTCCCGGGACAGGGACAGGCTACGAGCAGTACTTC; cdr3_aa: CASSTRPGTGTGYEQYF; j_call: TRBJ2-7; clone_size: -; v_call: TRBV9; d_call: TRBD1
cdr3_nt: TGTGCCAGCTCACACTCGGGGGGGGTCTACGAGCAGTACTTC; cdr3_aa: CASSHSGGVYEQYF; j_call: TRBJ2-7; clone_size: -; v_call: TRBV5-4; d_call: TRBD2
cdr3_nt: TGCGCCAGCAGCGTCGGCAGCGGGGGGAACACCGGGGAGCTGTTTTTT; cdr3_aa: CASSVGSGGNTGELFF; j_call: TRBJ2-2; clone_size: -; v_call: TRBV5-1; d_call: TRBD2
cdr3_nt: TGTGCCAGCAGTTCCTCCTACTCAACAGGGAGCTACGAGCAGTACTTC; cdr3_aa: CASSSSYSTGSYEQYF; j_call: TRBJ2-7; clone_size: few; v_call: TRBV6-5; d_call: -
cdr3_nt: TGTGCCAGCAGCGGCACGGGCGGGGGGATCAATGAGCAGTTCTTC; cdr3_aa: CASSGTGGGINEQFF; j_call: TRBJ2-1; clone_size: -; v_call: TRBV7-9; d_call: TRBD2
cdr3_nt: TGTGCCAGCAGCTTAGACCCCCCGACTAGCGGGAGGAACGAGCAGTACTTC; cdr3_aa: CASSLDPPTSGRNEQYF; j_call: TRBJ2-7; clone_size: few; v_call: TRBV7-2; d_call: TRBD2
cdr3_nt: TGTGCCAGCAGCCAGACTAGGGCAGGAGAAAAACTGTTTTTT; cdr3_aa: CASSQTRAGEKLFF; j_call: TRBJ1-4; clone_size: -; v_call: TRBV7-9; d_call: -
cdr3_nt: TGCGCCAGCAGCCCTGGTAGGGGCCCAAACTACGAGCAGTACTTC; cdr3_aa: CASSPGRGPNYEQYF; j_call: TRBJ2-7; clone_size: once; v_call: TRBV4-3; d_call: -
cdr3_nt: TGTGCCAGCAGCCAAGGGGGCGGCTACACCTTC; cdr3_aa: CASSQGGGYTF; j_call: TRBJ1-2; clone_size: -; v_call: TRBV3-1/TRBV3-2; d_call: -
cdr3_nt: TGTGCCAGCAGCGTCGCAGGGGTCCTTACCGGGGAGCTGTTTTTT; cdr3_aa: CASSVAGVLTGELFF; j_call: TRBJ2-2; clone_size: -; v_call: TRBV9; d_call: -
cdr3_nt: TGTGCCAGCAGTTTACCCGGGACTCCTCGGGTCTTC; cdr3_aa: CASSLPGTPRVF; j_call: TRBJ2-1; clone_size: -; v_call: TRBV11-3; d_call: -
cdr3_nt: TGCACCAGCAGCCAAAAACCTCTTTTTGGGGAGAGGAATCAGCCCCAGCATTTT; cdr3_aa: CTSSQKPLFGERNQPQHF; j_call: TRBJ1-5; clone_size: -; v_call: TRBV1; d_call: -
cdr3_nt: TGTGCCAGCAGCACAACTAGCGGGGGCTCAGGTGGGACCCAGTACTTC; cdr3_aa: CASSTTSGGSGGTQYF; j_call: TRBJ2-5; clone_size: -; v_call: TRBV7-3; d_call: TRBD2
cdr3_nt: TGTGCCAGCAAGGACAGAAATGAAAAACTGTTTTTT; cdr3_aa: CASKDRNEKLFF; j_call: TRBJ1-4; clone_size: -; v_call: TRBV6-5; d_call: -
cdr3_nt: TGTGCCAGCAGTTTCCGAGGGTCTTATCAGCCCCAGCATTTT; cdr3_aa: CASSFRGSYQPQHF; j_call: TRBJ1-5; clone_size: -; v_call: TRBV27; d_call: -
cdr3_nt: TGTGCCAGCGGCGAACTCGGGACAGGAGCCTATGGCTACACCTTC; cdr3_aa: CASGELGTGAYGYTF; j_call: TRBJ1-2; clone_size: -; v_call: TRBV11-2; d_call: TRBD1
cdr3_nt: TGTGCCAGCAGCAAGGGACAGTTACAAGAGACCCAGTACTTC; cdr3_aa: CASSKGQLQETQYF; j_call: TRBJ2-5; clone_size: -; v_call: TRBV28; d_call: TRBD1
cdr3_nt: TGTGCCTGGAGTCCCCGACGAGGGACTTTCTTT; cdr3_aa: CAWSPRRGTFF; j_call: TRBJ1-1; clone_size: few; v_call: TRBV30; d_call: -
cdr3_nt: TGTGCCAGCAGCCAAGATGGGGGGGGCCGGAACACTGAAGCTTTCTTT; cdr3_aa: CASSQDGGGRNTEAFF; j_call: TRBJ1-1; clone_size: -; v_call: TRBV3-1/TRBV3-2; d_call: -
cdr3_nt: TGTGCCAGCAGCCCCCGCAGGGAGCAGTTCTTC; cdr3_aa: CASSPRREQFF; j_call: TRBJ2-1; clone_size: -; v_call: TRBV5-5; d_call: -
cdr3_nt: TGTGCCAGCAGCCAAGAACTCGGACAGGGTGGGGAGACCCAGTACTTC; cdr3_aa: CASSQELGQGGETQYF; j_call: TRBJ2-5; clone_size: -; v_call: TRBV4-2; d_call: TRBD1
cdr3_nt: TGTGCCAGCAGTTTTGGGGGGAGCAATCAGCCCCAGCATTTT; cdr3_aa: CASSFGGSNQPQHF; j_call: TRBJ1-5; clone_size: -; v_call: TRBV28; d_call: -
cdr3_nt: TGTGCCAGCATGAGCGGGGGGACCAGCACAGATACGCAGTATTTT; cdr3_aa: CASMSGGTSTDTQYF; j_call: TRBJ2-3; clone_size: -; v_call: TRBV7-9; d_call: TRBD2
cdr3_nt: TGTGCCTGGAGTGTAACAGGGAGAAAGGGCTACACCTTC; cdr3_aa: CAWSVTGRKGYTF; j_call: TRBJ1-2; clone_size: -; v_call: TRBV30; d_call: -
cdr3_nt: TGTGCCAGCAGTCGCGGACAGGGGGTCTACGAGCAGTACTTC; cdr3_aa: CASSRGQGVYEQYF; j_call: TRBJ2-7; clone_size: once; v_call: TRBV6-6; d_call: TRBD1
cdr3_nt: TGTGCCAGCACCCCGGGGGGGACCTCTGGAAACACCATATATTTT; cdr3_aa: CASTPGGTSGNTIYF; j_call: TRBJ1-3; clone_size: -; v_call: TRBV9; d_call: -
cdr3_nt: TGTGCCAGTAGTATACCCCCCGGGGAGGGAAATTACACTGAAGCTTTCTTT; cdr3_aa: CASSIPPGEGNYTEAFF; j_call: TRBJ1-1; clone_size: -; v_call: TRBV19; d_call: -
cdr3_nt: TGCGCCAGCAGCCCAGGACAGGGGGCGGACACTGAAGCTTTCTTT; cdr3_aa: CASSPGQGADTEAFF; j_call: TRBJ1-1; clone_size: -; v_call: TRBV10-1; d_call: TRBD1
cdr3_nt: TGTGCCAGCAGCTTAGGGCCTTATCAGCCCCAGCATTTT; cdr3_aa: CASSLGPYQPQHF; j_call: TRBJ1-5; clone_size: few; v_call: TRBV7-9; d_call: -
cdr3_nt: TGTGCCAGCAGGCCCCCCGAGGGCCAAGAGACCCAGTACTTC; cdr3_aa: CASRPPEGQETQYF; j_call: TRBJ2-5; clone_size: -; v_call: TRBV28; d_call: -
cdr3_nt: TGTGCCAGCAGCAAGTCGACAGACTCTGGAAACACCATATATTTT; cdr3_aa: CASSKSTDSGNTIYF; j_call: TRBJ1-3; clone_size: -; v_call: TRBV21-1; d_call: -
cdr3_nt: TGTGCCAGCAGTACCAGGGGGCGAGTAGATACGCAGTATTTT; cdr3_aa: CASSTRGRVDTQYF; j_call: TRBJ2-3; clone_size: -; v_call: TRBV28; d_call: TRBD1
cdr3_nt: TGTGCCAGCAGTCCCTCTGGACTCACGCAGTATTTT; cdr3_aa: CASSPSGLTQYF; j_call: TRBJ2-3; clone_size: -; v_call: TRBV6-2/TRBV6-3; d_call: -
cdr3_nt: TGTGCCAGCAGTTTAGAGTTCGGGACAGGGTTAAGGGGCGAGCAGTACTTC; cdr3_aa: CASSLEFGTGLRGEQYF; j_call: TRBJ2-7; clone_size: -; v_call: TRBV27; d_call: TRBD1
cdr3_nt: TGTGCCATCAGTGTACGGACTGGGAACACTGAAGCTTTCTTT; cdr3_aa: CAISVRTGNTEAFF; j_call: TRBJ1-1; clone_size: -; v_call: TRBV10-3; d_call: -
cdr3_nt: TGTGCCAGCAGCCAAGCGTTTAGGGGGGGCAATGAGCAGTTCTTC; cdr3_aa: CASSQAFRGGNEQFF; j_call: TRBJ2-1; clone_size: once; v_call: TRBV4-2; d_call: -
cdr3_nt: TGTGCCTGGAGTGTGGTATGGGACAGGGACTACGAGCAGTACTTC; cdr3_aa: CAWSVVWDRDYEQYF; j_call: TRBJ2-7; clone_size: -; v_call: TRBV30; d_call: TRBD1
cdr3_nt: TGCGCCAGCAGCTTAAGGACAGGGGACAATGAAAAACTGTTTTTT; cdr3_aa: CASSLRTGDNEKLFF; j_call: TRBJ1-4; clone_size: -; v_call: TRBV5-1; d_call: TRBD1
cdr3_nt: TGTGCCAGCCGGGGGGGGACGCACACTGAAGCTTTCTTT; cdr3_aa: CASRGGTHTEAFF; j_call: TRBJ1-1; clone_size: -; v_call: TRBV18; d_call: -
cdr3_nt: TGTGCCATCAGTCAGACAGGGGAGAACGAAAAACTGTTTTTT; cdr3_aa: CAISQTGENEKLFF; j_call: TRBJ1-4; clone_size: -; v_call: TRBV10-3; d_call: TRBD1